The sequence of this T cell receptor beta chain was determined in a study of T cells in Graves' hyperthyroidism and ophthalmopathy. The length of the CDR3 is 14 residues. From germline, CDR1 is SGHTS and CDR2 YDEGEE. The trim removed 4 bases at V and 4 bases at J, leaving 5 bases unmatched. Diagnoses rested on clinical symptoms, serum thyroxine and TRAb, thyroid ultrasound and orbital computed tomography. This clonotype was detected many times. Authors of the study amplified TCR beta CDR3 regions from RNA transcripts. A first-round RT-PCR of the TCR CDR3 used the HTBI primer set. TCRdb processed the multiplex PCR reads anew with MiXCR; each CDR3 protein has one entry. The sample yields about 400,000 distinct CDR3 sequences, approximately 15% seen once.

The clonotype was recovered from a young woman with Graves' hyperthyroidism. The gene calls are TRBV5-8 and TRBJ1-2; TRBD1 matches 9 bases. Sample: blood. The CDR3 DNA reads TGTGCCAGCAGCCTGGGACAGGGAATCTATGGCTACACCTTC. Its translation is CASSLGQGIYGYTF. The full variable domain, in which reference TRBV5-8 and TRBJ1-2 provide the parts outside the CDR3, is EAGVTQSPTHLIKTRGQQATLRCSPISGHTSVYWYQQALGLGLQFLLWYDEGEERNRGNFPPRFSGRQFPNYSSELNVNALELEDSALYLCASSLGQGIYGYTFGSGTRLTVV.